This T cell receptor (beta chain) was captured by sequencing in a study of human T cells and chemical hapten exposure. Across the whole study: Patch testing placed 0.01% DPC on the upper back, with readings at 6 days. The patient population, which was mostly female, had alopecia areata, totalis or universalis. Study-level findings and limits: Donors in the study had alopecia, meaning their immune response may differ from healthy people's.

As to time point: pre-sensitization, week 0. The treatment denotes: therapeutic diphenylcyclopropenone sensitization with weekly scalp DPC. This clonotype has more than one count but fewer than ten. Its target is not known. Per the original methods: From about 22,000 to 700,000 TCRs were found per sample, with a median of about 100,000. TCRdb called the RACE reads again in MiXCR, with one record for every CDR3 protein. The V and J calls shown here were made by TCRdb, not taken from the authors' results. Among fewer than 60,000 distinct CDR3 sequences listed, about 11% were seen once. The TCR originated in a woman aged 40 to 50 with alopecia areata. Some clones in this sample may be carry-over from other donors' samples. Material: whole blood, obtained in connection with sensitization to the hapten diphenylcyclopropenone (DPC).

CDR3 sequence reads: CSVERVKNTEAFF. In nucleotides, the CDR3 is TGCAGCGTTGAGAGAGTTAAGAACACTGAAGCTTTCTTT. V gene TRBV29-1 combines with J gene TRBJ1-1, with D hard to call. V dropped 3 bases and J dropped 1 base, with 9 bases sitting between them. This CDR3 comprises 13 residues. Per the germline V gene, CDR1 is SQVTM and CDR2 is ANQGSEA.